This T cell receptor (beta chain) was retrieved from a study of shared clonotypes between healthy human individuals. General study results and limits: Sampling used blood alone; tissue repertoires probably differ.

Concerning this clone itself: Its antigen is unknown.

Naive CD8 populations comprised CD45RO-negative cells positively selected for CCR7, excluding terminally differentiated effector memory CD45RA+ cells. Germline loops: CDR1 SGHTA, CDR2 FQGTGA. The CDR3 totals 17 residues. V gave up 5 bases and J gave up 5 bases; unmatched junction bases: 13. The assay was immunoSEQ multiplex PCR, and TCRdb's table has in-frame clones only and misses some. The sample consists of almost 700,000 clones, about 90% of them appearing once. What was sequenced was naive CD8+ T cells sorted from blood. This clonotype originated in a man under 40 in good health. The chain couples TRBV7-3 to TRBJ2-1; 9 nucleotides agree with TRBD2. The CDR3 DNA reads as TGTGCCAGCAGCCCTCTAGCGGGATCTGTGTCTAACAATGAGCAGTTCTTC. Translating gives CASSPLAGSVSNNEQFF.